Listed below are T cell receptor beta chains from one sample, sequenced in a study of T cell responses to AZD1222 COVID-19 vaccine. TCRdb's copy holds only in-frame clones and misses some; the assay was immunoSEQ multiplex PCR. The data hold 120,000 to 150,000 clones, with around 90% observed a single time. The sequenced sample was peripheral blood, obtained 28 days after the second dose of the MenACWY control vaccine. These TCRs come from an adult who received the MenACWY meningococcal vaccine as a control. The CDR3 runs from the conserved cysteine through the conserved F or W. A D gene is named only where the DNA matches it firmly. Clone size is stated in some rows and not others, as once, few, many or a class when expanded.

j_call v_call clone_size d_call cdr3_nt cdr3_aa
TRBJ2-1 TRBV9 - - TGTGCCAGCAGTGATCGGGACATCTACAATGAGCAGTTCTTC CASSDRDIYNEQFF
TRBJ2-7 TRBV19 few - TGTGCCAGTAGTAGGAGTCCGGCGAACTCCTACGAGCAGTACTTC CASSRSPANSYEQYF
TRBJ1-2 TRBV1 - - TGCACCAGCACCGCCAGGACAGGGAAGGTCCCTACTAACTATGGCTACACCTTC CTSTARTGKVPTNYGYTF
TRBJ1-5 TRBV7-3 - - TGTGCCAGCAGAGAAAGATATAGCAATCAGCCCCAGCATTTT CASRERYSNQPQHF
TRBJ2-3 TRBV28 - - TGTGCCAGCACTCCTGCTTCTGCGGCAGGGACAGATACGCAGTATTTT CASTPASAAGTDTQYF
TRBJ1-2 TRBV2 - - TGTGCCGAAATTGAGTCCGCGGATGGCTACACCTTC CAEIESADGYTF
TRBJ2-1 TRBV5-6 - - TGTGCCAGCAGCTTGACCCAGCTCTCCCCTTTTAATGAGCAGTTCTTC CASSLTQLSPFNEQFF
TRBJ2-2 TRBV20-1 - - TGCAGTGCTAGTCCCTCTTGGGCTATGGGAAGTGGGGAGCTGTTTTTT CSASPSWAMGSGELFF
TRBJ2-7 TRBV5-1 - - TGCGCCAGCAGCTTGGAGGGTGACTACGAGCAGTACTTC CASSLEGDYEQYF
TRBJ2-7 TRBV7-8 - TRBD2 TGTGCCAGCAGCTTCCCCCTTGCGGGGGGCGTCTACGAGCAGTACTTC CASSFPLAGGVYEQYF
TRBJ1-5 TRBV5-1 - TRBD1 TGCGCCAGCAGCTTCGGGACAGGGGGTCAGCCCCAGCATTTT CASSFGTGGQPQHF
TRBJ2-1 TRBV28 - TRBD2 TGTGCCAGCACCACAGCGGGGGACGATTACAATGAGCAGTTCTTC CASTTAGDDYNEQFF
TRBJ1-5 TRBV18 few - TGTGCCAGCTCACCAGAGGGGCCAAACTATTATAGCAATCAGCCCCAGCATTTT CASSPEGPNYYSNQPQHF
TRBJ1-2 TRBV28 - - TGTGCCAGCAGTTCCGGACAGCCGGGGCACTATGGCTACACCTTC CASSSGQPGHYGYTF
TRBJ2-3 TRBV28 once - TGTGCCAGCAGTTTTTCGACAGTCGACCGCACAGATACGCAGTATTTT CASSFSTVDRTDTQYF
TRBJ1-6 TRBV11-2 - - TGTGCCAGCAGCTTAGCGGGGGGGAGGGGATTTTCCTATAATTCACCCCTCCACTTT CASSLAGGRGFSYNSPLHF